This T cell receptor beta chain emerged from a study of blood T cell repertoires in COVID-19. Across the study: The analysed material was cDNA or gDNA that came from T cells, B-cell-depleted T cells, or PBMCs.

Authors' processing steps: Cell counts per sample came from amplifying reference gene primers. Clones were read by immunoSEQ multiplex PCR, and TCRdb kept only the in-frame ones, dropping some. That table furnishes V, J and clone size, whereas the DNA furnished D and trimming. The sample contains roughly 50,000 clones, roughly nine tenths of which appear only once. CDR1 SGHTA and CDR2 FQGNSA come from the germline V gene. With 3 bases removed from V and 0 bases from J, the gap between germline ends came to 6 bases. The CDR3 contains 14 residues. V gene TRBV7-2 combines with J gene TRBJ1-3; D not resolved. The sequenced sample consisted of peripheral blood. The TCR was taken from a woman in her sixties with active or convalescent COVID-19. The CDR3 nucleotides read TGTGCCAGCAGCTTCGGTTACTCTGGAAACACCATATATTTT. It translates to CASSFGYSGNTIYF.